This T cell receptor (beta chain) was sequenced during a study of beta chain features in type 1 diabetes listed by TCRdb under 2018. Looking at the study overall: Mean age, gender distribution, total cell number and subset yield were not different between patients and healthy donors. In the study, recently diagnosed type 1 diabetes patients and matched healthy donors were compared on the TCRB repertoires of their sorted circulating CD4+ T cell subsets. Naive and central memory subsets were obtained from all 30 or so donors, but regulatory and stem cell-like memory subsets were isolated from only 8 patients and roughly 8 healthy donors. Across all samples, fewer than 130 million sorted cells were examined, and cell number per subset correlated strongly with RNA yield. Results the study describes overall, beyond this receptor: PCR may preferentially amplify shorter templates, but because patient and control samples were amplified and corrected together, any resulting skew would affect both groups equally. In all four CD4+ subsets, TCRB CDR3 length was moderately but significantly shorter in type 1 diabetes patients. Because small numbers of individuals were included in the HLA sub-analyses, any influence of HLA type on TCRB rearrangement was left unresolved. The naive, central memory and regulatory TCRB repertoires appeared to resemble one another more closely among patients than among healthy donors. Patients with type 1 diabetes made fewer insertions and deleted more nucleotides at VDJ recombination sites, implying thymic rearrangement abnormalities. Sequencing cDNA rather than genomic DNA could over-represent highly expressing activated cells, although activation and CD3 levels did not differ between groups.

About this clone itself: There is no known antigen for this receptor. No base qualities exist here, and no much larger clone lies one base off it.

The entire isolated RNA was reverse transcribed using the High Capacity cDNA Reverse Transcription Kit, and thus expressed TCRB transcripts were sequenced. Deep immunoSEQ sequencing was applied to naive, central memory and regulatory T cell samples, giving an average of around 4 million total reads per sample. Sorted cells were lysed in RLT buffer, and RNA was extracted using DNase-treated RNeasy Micro or Mini kits according to cell number. Each cell subset was processed on its own to prevent cross-contamination, while patient and healthy donor samples were processed together. TCRB sequences were amplified from cDNA with the immunoSEQ multiplex PCR, producing 87-bp fragments spanning the CDR3 region. Sequencing of the amplicons was done on the Illumina HiSeq platform. The original pipeline was this. PCR bias was computationally corrected using synthetic template baselines, reads within Hamming distance 2 were collapsed, and singletons that could not be merged were discarded. By aligning reads against IMGT, V, D and J genes, CDR3 length, and insertions or deletions at six rearrangement sites were assigned. Within each subset, clonotype counts were normalized to sorted cell number, and only after that were true diversity and Gini coefficients computed with the tcR R package. The overlap coefficient, calculated on TCRB nucleotide sequences, was used to quantify repertoire sharing. Out-of-frame TCRB sequences from naive cells were analyzed to stand in for the pre-selection repertoire. Sourced from immuneACCESS, this table was stored by TCRdb with only in-frame sequences that have V and J called. A share of the clones is absent; for the studies checked, an unresolved V gene accounts for under half, and the remainder has no known explanation. V, J and clone size were drawn from that table, and D and trimming were deduced from the DNA. A total of around 710,000 clones appear in this sample, roughly 12% of them only once. The ten largest clonotypes hold 0.095% to 0.15% of the sample.

Each donor gave one peripheral blood draw, approximately 0.11 L on average, collected into heparinised tubes. A BD FACSAria II was used to sort naive, central memory, regulatory and stem cell-like memory CD4+ T cells with a panel that included CD45RO, CCR7, CD25, CD127, CD95 and CD27. Every sorted population had a purity above 95%. PBMCs were isolated immediately by Lymphoprep density gradient centrifugation and stained directly without culture. To minimize batch effects, samples were stained and sorted in pairs, one healthy donor with one patient per experiment. The receptor's source is a man aged 25-40 years with type 1 diabetes. Sequencing input: naive CD4+ T cells from blood. The sample's cell subset or site label, decoded: true naive CD4+ T cells.

The encoded CDR3 is CASSLFQDWGEAFF. The DNA sequence is TGTGCCAGCAGCTTATTTCAAGATTGGGGTGAAGCTTTCTTT. The rearrangement combines TRBV11-2 with TRBJ1-1, with the D gene uncertain. From the cysteine up to the phenylalanine, the CDR3 has a length of 14 residues. The entry retains the CDR3 DNA only, 42 bases that are in frame from base 1. Relative to germline, V is 2 bases shorter and J is 7 bases shorter, with 14 bases between their ends. As encoded in the germline V gene, CDR1 is SGHAT while CDR2 is FQNNGV.